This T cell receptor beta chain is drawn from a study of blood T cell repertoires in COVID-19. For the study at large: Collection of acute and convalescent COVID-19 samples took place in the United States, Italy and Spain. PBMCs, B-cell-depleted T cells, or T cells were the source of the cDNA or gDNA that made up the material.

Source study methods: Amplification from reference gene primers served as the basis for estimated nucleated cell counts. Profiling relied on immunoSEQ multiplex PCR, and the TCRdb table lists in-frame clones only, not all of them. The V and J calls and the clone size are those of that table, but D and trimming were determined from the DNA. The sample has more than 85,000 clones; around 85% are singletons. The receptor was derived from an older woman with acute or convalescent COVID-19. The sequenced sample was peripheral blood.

The CDR3 spells CASSVTESTDTQYF. The CDR3 bases are TGTGCCAGCAGTGTCACAGAGAGCACAGATACGCAGTATTTT. The chain joins TRBV27 to TRBJ2-3; D ambiguous. The CDR3 is made up of 14 amino acids. Trimming shortened V by 5 bases and J by 0 bases, and 9 bases separated the two germline ends. Germline values: CDR1 MNHEY, CDR2 SMNVEV (reference sequence).